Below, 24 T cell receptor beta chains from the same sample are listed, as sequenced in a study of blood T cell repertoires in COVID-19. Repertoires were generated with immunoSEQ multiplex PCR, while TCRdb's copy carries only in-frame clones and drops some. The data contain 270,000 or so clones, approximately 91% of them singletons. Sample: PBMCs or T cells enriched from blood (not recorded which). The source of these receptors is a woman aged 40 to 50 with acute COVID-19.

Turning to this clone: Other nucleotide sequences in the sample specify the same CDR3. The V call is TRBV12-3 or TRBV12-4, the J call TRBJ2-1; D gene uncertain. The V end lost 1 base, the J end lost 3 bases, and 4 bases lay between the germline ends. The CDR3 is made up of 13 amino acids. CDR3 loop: CASSLGLYNEQFF. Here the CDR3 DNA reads TGTGCCAGCAGTTTAGGTCTCTACAATGAGCAGTTCTTC.

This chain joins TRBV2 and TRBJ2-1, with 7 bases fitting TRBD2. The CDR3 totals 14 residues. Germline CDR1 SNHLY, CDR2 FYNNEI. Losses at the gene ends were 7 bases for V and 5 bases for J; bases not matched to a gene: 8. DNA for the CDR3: TGTGCCAGCATTGGGGTAGCGGGTAACAATGAGCAGTTCTTC. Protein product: CASIGVAGNNEQFF.

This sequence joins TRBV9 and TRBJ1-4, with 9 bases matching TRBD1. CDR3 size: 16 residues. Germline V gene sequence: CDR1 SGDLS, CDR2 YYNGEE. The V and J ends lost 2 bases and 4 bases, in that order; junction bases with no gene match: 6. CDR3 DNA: TGTGCCAGCAGCGTGGACAGGGGAGGGAGTAATGAAAAACTGTTTTTT. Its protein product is CASSVDRGGSNEKLFF. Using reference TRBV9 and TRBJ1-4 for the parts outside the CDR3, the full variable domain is DSGVTQTPKHLITATGQRVTLRCSPRSGDLSVYWYQQSLDQGLQFLIQYYNGEERAKGNILERFSAQQFPDLHSELNLSSLELGDSALYFCASSVDRGGSNEKLFFGSGTQLSVL.

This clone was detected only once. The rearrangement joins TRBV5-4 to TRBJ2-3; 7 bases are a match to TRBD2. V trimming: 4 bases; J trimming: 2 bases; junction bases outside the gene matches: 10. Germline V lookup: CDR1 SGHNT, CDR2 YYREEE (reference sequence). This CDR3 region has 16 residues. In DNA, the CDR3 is TGTGCCAGCAGCCTGACGAGCGGGACTGCCACAGATACGCAGTATTTT. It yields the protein CASSLTSGTATDTQYF.

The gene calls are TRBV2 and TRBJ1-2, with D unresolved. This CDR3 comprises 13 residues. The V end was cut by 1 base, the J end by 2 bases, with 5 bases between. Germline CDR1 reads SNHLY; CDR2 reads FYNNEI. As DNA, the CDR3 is TGTGCCAGCAGTGAAGGGCAGAACTATGGCTACACCTTC. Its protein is CASSEGQNYGYTF.

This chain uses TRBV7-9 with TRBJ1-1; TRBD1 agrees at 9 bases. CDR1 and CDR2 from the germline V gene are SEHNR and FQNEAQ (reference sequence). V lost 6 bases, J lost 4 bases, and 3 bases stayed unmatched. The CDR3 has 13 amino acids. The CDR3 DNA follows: TGTGCCAGCAGGGGACAGGGATTCACTGAAGCTTTCTTT. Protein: CASRGQGFTEAFF.

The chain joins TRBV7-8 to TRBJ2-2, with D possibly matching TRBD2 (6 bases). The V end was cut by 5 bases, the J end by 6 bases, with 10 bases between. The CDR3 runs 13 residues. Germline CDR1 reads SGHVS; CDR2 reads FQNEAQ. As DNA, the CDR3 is TGTGCCAGCAGCGTTAGGGAGGCCGGGGAGCTGTTTTTT. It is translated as CASSVREAGELFF. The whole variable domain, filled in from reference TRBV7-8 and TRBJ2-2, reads GAGVSQSPRYKVAKRGQDVALRCDPISGHVSLFWYQQALGQGPEFLTYFQNEAQLDKSGLPSDRFFAERPEGSVSTLKIQRTQQEDSAVYLCASSVREAGELFFGEGSRLTVL.

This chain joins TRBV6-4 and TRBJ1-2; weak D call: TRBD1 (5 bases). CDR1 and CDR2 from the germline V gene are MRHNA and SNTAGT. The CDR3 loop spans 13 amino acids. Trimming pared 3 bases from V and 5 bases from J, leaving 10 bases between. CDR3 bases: TGTGCCAGCAGTGAAGTGGCAGGGTATGGCTACACCTTC. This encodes CASSEVAGYGYTF.

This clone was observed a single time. CDR3 bases: TGTGCCAGCGGCCTTGGGCCTTTCTTT. Protein sequence: CASGLGPFF. J is TRBJ1-1 and V is TRBV28; D is undetermined. This CDR3 has 9 amino acids. Trimming took off 8 bases at V and 12 bases at J, with 10 bases between the two ends. Germline loops: CDR1 MDHEN, CDR2 SYDVKM.

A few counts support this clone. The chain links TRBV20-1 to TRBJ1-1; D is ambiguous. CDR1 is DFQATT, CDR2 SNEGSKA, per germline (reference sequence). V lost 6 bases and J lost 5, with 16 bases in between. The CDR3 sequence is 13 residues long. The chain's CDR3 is CSASSEGWTEAFF. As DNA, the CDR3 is TGCAGTGCCAGTTCTGAGGGTTGGACTGAAGCTTTCTTT.

CDR3 sequence reads: CASSKAGQGDPYSYGYTF. CDR3 coding DNA: TGTGCCAGCAGCAAGGCTGGCCAGGGGGACCCTTATTCCTATGGCTACACCTTC. The chain joins TRBV21-1 to TRBJ1-2; the listed D gene, TRBD1, was not tested against the DNA. TRBV21-1 is a documented pseudogene. The CDR3 sequence is 18 residues long.

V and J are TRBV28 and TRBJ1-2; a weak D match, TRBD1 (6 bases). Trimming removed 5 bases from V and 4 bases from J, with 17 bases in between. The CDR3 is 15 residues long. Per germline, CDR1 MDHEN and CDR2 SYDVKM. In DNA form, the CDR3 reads TGTGCCAGCAGTCCGATAGGGCAGGGGACCTATGGCTACACCTTC. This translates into CASSPIGQGTYGYTF.

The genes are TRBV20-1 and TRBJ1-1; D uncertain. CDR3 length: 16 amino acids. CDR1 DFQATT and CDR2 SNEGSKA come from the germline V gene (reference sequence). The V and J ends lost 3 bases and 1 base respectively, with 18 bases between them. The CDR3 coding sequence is TGCAGTGCTAGTTCCCCCCGAGGGAGCCGGAACACTGAAGCTTTCTTT. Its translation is CSASSPRGSRNTEAFF.

The CDR3 DNA sequence: TGTGCCAGCAGCCACCACCTTGGGACTAGCATGGCTACAGATACGCAGTATTTT. Translating gives CASSHHLGTSMATDTQYF. The V call is TRBV3-1 (or the pseudogene TRBV3-2), the J call TRBJ2-3; 9 positions match TRBD2. The ends lost 3 bases at V and 3 bases at J; junction bases unmatched: 13. Germline CDR1 reads LGHDT; CDR2 reads YNNKEL (reference sequence). The CDR3 covers 18 residues.

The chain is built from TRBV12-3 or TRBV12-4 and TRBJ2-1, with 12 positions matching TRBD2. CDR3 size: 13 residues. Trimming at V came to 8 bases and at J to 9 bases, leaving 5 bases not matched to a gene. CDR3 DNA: TGTGCCAGCTCCGGACTAGCGGGGACTGAGCAGTTCTTC. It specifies CASSGLAGTEQFF.

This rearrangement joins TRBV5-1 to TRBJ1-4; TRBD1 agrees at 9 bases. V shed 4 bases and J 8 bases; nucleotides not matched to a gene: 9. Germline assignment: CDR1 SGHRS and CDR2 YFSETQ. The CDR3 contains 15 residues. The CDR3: CASSPSGQGGEKLFF. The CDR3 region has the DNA TGCGCCAGCAGCCCCTCGGGACAGGGTGGGGAAAAACTGTTTTTT.

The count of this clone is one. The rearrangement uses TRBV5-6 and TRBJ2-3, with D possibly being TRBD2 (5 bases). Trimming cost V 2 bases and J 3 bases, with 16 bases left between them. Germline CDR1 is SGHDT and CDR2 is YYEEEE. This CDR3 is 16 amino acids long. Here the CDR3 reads CASSLWTSWATDTQYF. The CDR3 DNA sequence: TGTGCCAGCAGCTTATGGACTTCCTGGGCGACAGATACGCAGTATTTT.

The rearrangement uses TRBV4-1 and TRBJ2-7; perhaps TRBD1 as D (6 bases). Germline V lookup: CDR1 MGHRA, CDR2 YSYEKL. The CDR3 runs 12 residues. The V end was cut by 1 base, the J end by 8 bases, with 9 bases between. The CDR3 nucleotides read TGCGCCAGCAGCCAAGTTCAGGGGAAGCAGTACTTC. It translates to CASSQVQGKQYF.

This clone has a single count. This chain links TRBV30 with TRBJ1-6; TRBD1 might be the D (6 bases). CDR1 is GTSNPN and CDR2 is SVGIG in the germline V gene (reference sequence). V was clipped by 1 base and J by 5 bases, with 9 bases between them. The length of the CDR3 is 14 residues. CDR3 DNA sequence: TGTGCCTGGAGTGGACAGGTCAATAATTCACCCCTCCACTTT. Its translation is CAWSGQVNNSPLHF.

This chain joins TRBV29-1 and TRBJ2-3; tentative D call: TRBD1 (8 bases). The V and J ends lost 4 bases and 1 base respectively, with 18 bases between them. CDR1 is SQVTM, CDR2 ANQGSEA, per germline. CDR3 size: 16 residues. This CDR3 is CSVGKGGDRRTDTQYF. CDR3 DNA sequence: TGCAGCGTTGGCAAGGGGGGGGACAGGCGCACAGATACGCAGTATTTT.

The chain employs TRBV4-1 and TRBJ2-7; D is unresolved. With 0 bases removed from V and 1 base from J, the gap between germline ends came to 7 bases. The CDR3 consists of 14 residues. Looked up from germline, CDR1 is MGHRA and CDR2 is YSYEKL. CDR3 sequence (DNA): TGCGCCAGCAGCCAAGAGTCCAGGTCCTACGAGCAGTACTTC. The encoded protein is CASSQESRSYEQYF.

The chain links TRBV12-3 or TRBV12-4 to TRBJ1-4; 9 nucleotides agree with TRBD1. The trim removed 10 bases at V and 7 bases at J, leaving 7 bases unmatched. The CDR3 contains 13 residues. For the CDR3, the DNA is TGTGCCACTCGGGACAGGGAAAGTGAAAAACTGTTTTTT. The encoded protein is CATRDRESEKLFF.

DNA for the CDR3: TGTGCCAGCAGCTCGGGACTAGCGGGAGGGAATGAGCAGTTCTTC. This translates into CASSSGLAGGNEQFF. This chain uses TRBV7-2 with TRBJ2-1; TRBD2 matches 16 bases. Germline V gene lookup returns CDR1 SGHTA and CDR2 FQGNSA. V gave up 4 bases and J gave up 7 bases; unmatched junction bases: 1. This CDR3 comprises 15 residues.

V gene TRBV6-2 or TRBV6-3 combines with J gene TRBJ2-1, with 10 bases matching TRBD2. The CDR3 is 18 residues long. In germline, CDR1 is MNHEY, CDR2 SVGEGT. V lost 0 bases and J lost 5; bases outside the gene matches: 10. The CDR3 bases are TGTGCCAGCAGTTACTCTCTAGCGGGAGTATCCATACACAATGAGCAGTTCTTC. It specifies CASSYSLAGVSIHNEQFF.